A selection of T cell receptor beta chains follows, all from one sample in a study of T-cell reconstitution after alpha-beta-depleted transplantation in children. A single record per CDR3 protein comes from TCRdb applying MiXCR to the PCR reads. Of roughly 50,000 distinct CDR3 sequences in the sample, 40% to 45% were seen once. This sample comprised PBMCs, mostly from graft donor cells, obtained 360 days after TCRalphabeta/CD19-depleted stem cell transplant. The receptors were sampled from a male patient under 18 who had a stem cell transplant for acute lymphoblastic leukemia, so the T cells may come from the graft donor. Each CDR3 is given with its conserved first and last residue. The order of the fields is V gene, clone size, J gene, D gene, CDR3 DNA, CDR3 protein. A D gene is named only where the DNA matches it firmly. Size is omitted from some rows. Given values are once, few, many or a class for expanded clones.

>TRBV2|few|TRBJ2-5|.
TGTGCCAGCAAGCGGGCGTACCAAGAGACCCAGTACTTC
CASKRAYQETQYF
>TRBV12-3/TRBV12-4|few|TRBJ2-7|.
TGTGCCAGCAGTTCTCCGGGCTCCAGCTCCTACGAGCAGTACTTC
CASSSPGSSSYEQYF
>TRBV19|.|TRBJ2-1|.
TGTGCCAGTAGGCAGATAGGGGGGCGAACCTACAATGAGCAGTTCTTC
CASRQIGGRTYNEQFF
>TRBV20-1|.|TRBJ2-7|TRBD2
TGCAGTGCTAGAGATAAAGTGGGAGGGATTGACGAGCAGTACTTC
CSARDKVGGIDEQYF
>TRBV5-8|few|TRBJ2-3|.
TGTGCCAGCAGCTGGGCCCAGGGGACAGATACGCAGTATTTT
CASSWAQGTDTQYF
>TRBV7-9|.|TRBJ2-1|.
TGTGCCAGCAGCTTAGGGCCATTAGGAGATGAGCAGTTCTTC
CASSLGPLGDEQFF
>TRBV20-1|.|TRBJ2-3|.
TGCAGTGCTAAAGACGAAGCAGGCACAGATACGCAGTATTTT
CSAKDEAGTDTQYF
>TRBV7-2|.|TRBJ1-5|.
TGTGCCAGCAGCTTAGATCAGGAGAGGGTCAATCAGCCCCAGCATTTT
CASSLDQERVNQPQHF
>TRBV12-3/TRBV12-4|.|TRBJ2-1|TRBD2
TGTGCCAGTTACCCTAGCGGGAGAATCAATGAGCAGTTCTTC
CASYPSGRINEQFF
>TRBV4-3|.|TRBJ2-5|.
TGCGCCAGCAGCCAAGAAGAAGCAGGGGTCCAAGAGACCCAGTACTTC
CASSQEEAGVQETQYF
>TRBV5-1|.|TRBJ2-2|TRBD2
TGCGCCAGCAGCTCGGGACTAGCGAACACCGGGGAGCTGTTTTTT
CASSSGLANTGELFF
>TRBV12-3/TRBV12-4|.|TRBJ2-1|TRBD1
TGTGCCAGCAGTGCCGGACAGGGGCATGAGCAGTTCTTC
CASSAGQGHEQFF
>TRBV4-3|.|TRBJ2-3|TRBD2
TGCGCCAGCAGCCAATTATTAGGCGGGGGGGCTTTAAATACGCAGTATTTT
CASSQLLGGGALNTQYF
>TRBV4-1|.|TRBJ2-7|TRBD2
TGCGCCAGCAGCCCGATTCTAGCGGGAGAGTCCTACGAGCAGTACTTC
CASSPILAGESYEQYF
>TRBV7-9|.|TRBJ2-1|TRBD2
TGTGCCAGCAGCACCCCGACTAGCGGGACGTACAATGAGCAGTTCTTC
CASSTPTSGTYNEQFF
>TRBV5-1|few|TRBJ2-2|TRBD1
TGCGCCAGCGCGGGGAGGACAGGGCCCACCGGGGAGCTGTTTTTT
CASAGRTGPTGELFF
>TRBV7-2|.|TRBJ2-3|TRBD2
TGTGCCAGCAGCTTAGCGAAAATCATACGGGAGGATAGGACAGATACGCAGTATTTT
CASSLAKIIREDRTDTQYF
>TRBV5-1|.|TRBJ2-2|TRBD2
TGCGCCAGCAGCTTCTCAATAGCGGGAGTGGCCACCGGGGAGCTGTTTTTT
CASSFSIAGVATGELFF
>TRBV27|once|TRBJ1-5|TRBD1
TGTGCCAGCAGTAGGACAGGGGTAAATCAGCCCCAGCATTTT
CASSRTGVNQPQHF
>TRBV7-8|.|TRBJ2-2|TRBD2
TGTGCCAGCAGCGCAAAGGGACTAGCGGGGGCCACCGGGGAGCTGTTTTTT
CASSAKGLAGATGELFF
>TRBV14|.|TRBJ2-1|TRBD2
TGTGCCAGCAGCCCTGTTGGGGGGGATCGCTCCTACAATGAGCAGTTCTTC
CASSPVGGDRSYNEQFF
>TRBV7-9|.|TRBJ1-5|.
TGTGCCAGCAGCTTGGGGGTGGGGGGGCGTCAGCCCCAGCATTTT
CASSLGVGGRQPQHF
>TRBV5-1|.|TRBJ2-3|TRBD1
TGCGCCAGCAGCTCGGACAGGAACACAGATACGCAGTATTTT
CASSSDRNTDTQYF
>TRBV7-7|few|TRBJ2-1|.
TGTGCTAGCAGCCCGGGTAACGGACCTATGAATGAGCAGTTCTTC
CASSPGNGPMNEQFF
>TRBV29-1|.|TRBJ2-1|.
TGCAGCGTCGGGGACCCCAGGGGCACCTACAATGAGCAGTTCTTC
CSVGDPRGTYNEQFF
>TRBV5-1|.|TRBJ1-2|.
TGCGCCAGCAGCCCTCAGGGATATGGCTACACCTTC
CASSPQGYGYTF
>TRBV29-1|few|TRBJ2-3|TRBD2
TGCAGCGTTGTACGTTCGGCGGGAGTGGCAGATACGCAGTATTTT
CSVVRSAGVADTQYF
>TRBV7-9|.|TRBJ2-1|.
TGTGCCAGCAGCTTAACTAGCAGGACAGATTGTTTCTTC
CASSLTSRTDCFF
>TRBV20-1|.|TRBJ2-2|.
TGCAGTGTATGGGGTCCGAACACCGGGGAGCTGTTTTTT
CSVWGPNTGELFF
>TRBV7-2|.|TRBJ2-7|.
TGTGCCAGCAGCTTAGCATTGGTGGTAGGAGTCGTATACGAGCAGTACTTC
CASSLALVVGVVYEQYF
>TRBV4-3|.|TRBJ2-7|.
TGCGCCAGCAGCCAAGTTGAGGGAAAATACGAGCAGTACTTC
CASSQVEGKYEQYF
>TRBV7-9|.|TRBJ1-4|.
TGTGCCAGCAGCTTAGCTGATGAAAAACTGTTTTTT
CASSLADEKLFF
>TRBV6-2/TRBV6-3|.|TRBJ2-7|.
TGTGCCAGCACCCCCACGCGGGATTCCTACGAGCAGTACTTC
CASTPTRDSYEQYF
>TRBV12-3/TRBV12-4|.|TRBJ1-5|.
TGTGCCAGCAGTTTCAGAGGGGGTCGGTTCAATCAGCCCCAGCATTTT
CASSFRGGRFNQPQHF
>TRBV12-5|.|TRBJ1-1|.
TGTGCTAGTGGTTTGTTAAACACGAACACTGAAGCTTTCTTT
CASGLLNTNTEAFF
>TRBV28|few|TRBJ2-7|.
TGTGCCAGCAGTTTAGATGGGAGCTACGAGCAGTACTTC
CASSLDGSYEQYF
>TRBV4-2|.|TRBJ2-7|.
TGTGCCAGCAGCCAAGAATGGGGGTGGGTGTCCTACGAGCAGTACTTC
CASSQEWGWVSYEQYF
>TRBV9|few|TRBJ2-3|TRBD2
TGTGCCAGCAGCGTGGGAGGGGCGTATACGCAGTATTTT
CASSVGGAYTQYF
>TRBV27|few|TRBJ2-4|.
TGTGCCAGCAGCCCCACAGGGAAAAACATTCAGTACTTC
CASSPTGKNIQYF
>TRBV7-9|.|TRBJ2-4|.
TGTGCCAGCAGCTTCGAGGGTTTCGTAAACATTCAGTACTTC
CASSFEGFVNIQYF
>TRBV27|few|TRBJ2-7|.
TGTGCCAGCAAAGGCGAGCAGTACTTC
CASKGEQYF
>TRBV29-1|.|TRBJ2-3|TRBD2
TGCAGCGTTGGGGTAGCGGGTAAATGGGCAGATACGCAGTATTTT
CSVGVAGKWADTQYF
>TRBV20-1|.|TRBJ2-7|.
TGCAGTGTCTCCTCTAGCGGACAGGGTCCTAAGCAGTACTTC
CSVSSSGQGPKQYF
>TRBV15|.|TRBJ2-7|.
TGTGCCACCAGCAGAGATCTGGGCAGCGGCTCCTACGAGCAGTACTTC
CATSRDLGSGSYEQYF
>TRBV12-3/TRBV12-4|few|TRBJ2-1|TRBD2
TGTGCCAGCAGTTTAGCGGGGACTAGCGGGAGGGCCGGTGAGCAGTTCTTC
CASSLAGTSGRAGEQFF
>TRBV28|once|TRBJ2-7|TRBD2
TGTGCCAGCTCCGGGTCCGGGCGGGAGGGCCTACCCTACGAGCAGTACTTC
CASSGSGREGLPYEQYF
>TRBV28|.|TRBJ2-5|TRBD2
TGTGCCAGCAGTTTGGGACTAGTTTCCTCCCAAGAGACCCAGTACTTC
CASSLGLVSSQETQYF
>TRBV27|few|TRBJ2-7|TRBD2
TGTGCCAGCAGTGGGACTAATTCCTACGAGCAGTACTTC
CASSGTNSYEQYF
>TRBV9|.|TRBJ1-2|TRBD1
TGTGCCAGCAGCGTGCTCGACAGGGCGTTAAGCGGCTACACCTTC
CASSVLDRALSGYTF
>TRBV15|few|TRBJ2-3|.
TGTGCCACCAGGATGTTAGGGGCCACAGATACGCAGTATTTT
CATRMLGATDTQYF
>TRBV27|.|TRBJ2-1|TRBD1
TGTGCCAGCAGTCATTACAGGGGTAGCTATGAGCAGTTCTTC
CASSHYRGSYEQFF
>TRBV5-1|once|TRBJ2-6|TRBD1
TGCGCCAGCAGATCCGGACAGGCTGGGGCCAACGTCCTGACTTTC
CASRSGQAGANVLTF
>TRBV27|.|TRBJ2-7|.
TGTGCCAGCAGCTTCTCCAGGGGACTAATCTACGAGCAGTACTTC
CASSFSRGLIYEQYF
>TRBV12-3/TRBV12-4|.|TRBJ2-4|.
TGTGCCAGCAGTCAGGATCCTATTCAGTACTTC
CASSQDPIQYF
>TRBV7-8|.|TRBJ2-5|TRBD1
TGTGCCAGCAGTTCTAACAGGGGGCGAGAGACCCAGTACTTC
CASSSNRGRETQYF